These 5 T cell receptor beta chains were all obtained from the same sample, sequenced in a study of cytomegalovirus exposure and HLA in healthy donors. 13 Jbeta primers and 60 Vbeta primers were used for the PCR. Here immunoSEQ multiplex PCR was the method, and the copy in TCRdb shows in-frame clones only, minus some. The profile shows about 160,000 clones, about 80% of them singletons. The specimen sequenced was PBMCs. All receptors derive from a woman between 50 and 59 years old in good health and CMV-seropositive.

The rearrangement uses TRBV6-1 and TRBJ2-3; TRBD1 is a possible D gene (6 bases). This CDR3 has 13 residues. V lost 5 bases and J 3 bases, leaving 9 bases between the germline ends. From germline, CDR1 is MNHNS and CDR2 SASEGT. CDR3 DNA sequence: TGTGCCAGCAGTCTTAGGGGGACAGATACGCAGTATTTT. Protein product: CASSLRGTDTQYF.

This chain connects TRBV19 to TRBJ1-1, with 7 bases matching TRBD1. This CDR3 is 15 amino acids long. V lost 5 bases, J lost 1 base, and 7 bases stayed unmatched. In germline, CDR1 is LNHDA, CDR2 SQIVND (reference sequence). The CDR3 reads CASSLGTEQNTEAFF. The CDR3, as DNA: TGTGCCAGTAGTCTCGGGACAGAACAGAACACTGAAGCTTTCTTT.

The CDR3 DNA reads as TGCGCCAGCAGTCAATCGCCAGGGTTGACAGATACGCAGTATTTT. This sequence encodes CASSQSPGLTDTQYF. The chain combines TRBV23-1 with TRBJ2-3; a possible D gene is TRBD1 (5 bases). TRBV23-1 counts as an open reading frame of uncertain function. Trimming pared 0 bases from V and 3 bases from J, leaving 10 bases between. This CDR3 has 15 amino acids.

A single count supports this clone. The gene calls are TRBV7-6 and TRBJ2-1; D remains unclear. The CDR3 covers 14 residues. Germline CDR1 is SGHVS and CDR2 is FNYEAQ. The CDR3 reads CAPSSGPVLHEQFF. The CDR3 nucleotides are TGTGCTCCCAGCTCTGGGCCGGTCCTCCATGAGCAGTTCTTC.

The chain recombines TRBV14 with TRBJ1-6; no definite D call. CDR1 is SGHDN and CDR2 is FVKESK in the germline V gene. The length of the CDR3 is 17 residues. V lost 3 bases and J 7 bases, leaving 19 bases between the germline ends. CDR3 sequence (DNA): TGTGCCAGCAGCCAGTATTTGGGCCCGAGGGAAAATTCACCCCTCCACTTT. Protein product: CASSQYLGPRENSPLHF.